The 5 T cell receptor beta chains reported below all come from one sample, sequenced in a study of T cell responses to AZD1222 COVID-19 vaccine. Using immunoSEQ multiplex PCR, the repertoire was profiled, and TCRdb retains in-frame clones only, with some absent. The table shows about 170,000 clones, with 80% to 90% occurring only once. The material sequenced was peripheral blood, taken on day 0 of AZD1222 vaccination. All receptors come from an adult in good health.

The chain has TRBV4-3 and TRBJ1-5; the match to TRBD1 covers 7 bases. The V and J ends lost 1 base and 3 bases, in that order; junction bases with no gene match: 3. CDR1 is LGHNA and CDR2 is YSLEER in the germline V gene. This CDR3 is built from 15 residues. The CDR3 DNA sequence: TGCGCCAGCAGCCAAGGGACAGGACACAATCAGCCCCAGCATTTT. This sequence encodes CASSQGTGHNQPQHF.

The chain uses TRBV11-2 and TRBJ1-6; 8 nucleotides align to TRBD1. Germline trimming cut 6 bases from V and 7 bases from J; bases unmatched to any gene: 5. In germline, CDR1 is SGHAT, CDR2 FQNNGV. The CDR3 runs to 14 residues. CDR3 bases: TGTGCCAGCAGAACAACAGGGGGGAATTCACCCCTCCACTTT. It specifies CASRTTGGNSPLHF.

This sequence joins TRBV27 and TRBJ2-7; no clear D. The CDR3 is 14 residues long. V was trimmed by 4 bases and J by 2 bases, leaving 12 bases between them. Germline CDR1 reads MNHEY; CDR2 reads SMNVEV (reference sequence). This chain's CDR3 is CASSSTATPYEQYF. The CDR3 nucleotides are TGTGCCAGCAGTTCAACAGCTACTCCCTACGAGCAGTACTTC.

V and J are TRBV27 and TRBJ1-1; 8 bases are shared with TRBD1. Per the germline V gene, CDR1 is MNHEY and CDR2 is SMNVEV (reference sequence). There are 15 residues in the CDR3. V dropped 6 bases and J dropped 1; count of bases not matched to a gene: 7. CDR3 in amino acids: CASSRQGSRNTEAFF. CDR3 sequence (DNA): TGTGCCAGCAGCCGACAGGGGTCAAGGAACACTGAAGCTTTCTTT.

The chain combines TRBV10-1 with TRBJ1-3, with D uncertain. Germline CDR1 reads WNHNN; CDR2 reads SYGVQD (reference sequence). There are 14 residues in the CDR3. V lost 3 bases, J lost 4 bases, and 10 bases lay in between. CDR3: CASSDTLSGNTIYF. The CDR3 nucleotides are TGCGCCAGCAGTGATACGCTTTCGGGAAACACCATATATTTT.